Shown below are 28 T cell receptor beta chains from a single sample sequenced in a study of blood T cell repertoires in COVID-19 (dated by TCRdb to 2020 to 2022). The library was made by the immunoSEQ multiplex PCR assay. The source is immuneACCESS, and TCRdb retained only in-frame sequences with V and J called. Part of the clones is not carried over; for the studies checked, unresolved V genes explain less than half of this, and the remainder is unexplained. The sample includes 160,000 or so clones, with about 85% observed a single time. The top ten constitute roughly 13% of the sample. Sequencing input: peripheral blood. Receptors originate from a man between 65 and 85 years old who had recovered from COVID-19.

V gene TRBV7-9 combines with J gene TRBJ2-2, with TRBD1 matching 7 bases. From germline, CDR1 is SEHNR and CDR2 FQNEAQ (reference sequence). CDR3 length: 17 residues. J lost 5 bases, V lost 1 base, and 10 bases had no gene match. CDR3 loop: CASSLGGRGGATGELFF. CDR3 bases: TGTGCCAGCAGCTTAGGGGGCCGAGGGGGCGCGACCGGGGAGCTGTTTTTT.

The J gene is TRBJ2-1, the V gene TRBV30, with 11 nucleotides matching TRBD2. The CDR3 contains 17 residues. From germline, CDR1 is GTSNPN and CDR2 SVGIG (reference sequence). V was pared by 5 bases and J by 5 bases, with 14 bases of the junction left unmatched. CDR3 DNA sequence: TGTGCCTGGCAAACAGGTCCCCCTAGCGGGAGGAACAATGAGCAGTTCTTC. Amino acids: CAWQTGPPSGRNNEQFF.

This chain connects TRBV6-1 to TRBJ2-3; D call uncertain. Trimming removed 1 base from V and 6 bases from J, with 14 bases in between. CDR3 size: 15 residues. CDR1 and CDR2 (germline): MNHNS, SASEGT. CDR3 region: CASSEGDKIGDTQYF. CDR3 nucleotides: TGTGCCAGCAGTGAAGGCGATAAGATCGGGGATACGCAGTATTTT.

The rearrangement joins TRBV10-2 to TRBJ2-5, with 7 bases aligning to TRBD2. This CDR3 is built from 14 residues. The V gene end was trimmed by 6 bases and the J gene end by 3 bases; junction bases not matched to a gene: 7. Germline CDR1 reads WSHSY; CDR2 reads SAAADI. The CDR3 loop is CASRASGNKETQYF. Written as DNA, the CDR3 is TGCGCCAGCAGGGCTAGCGGAAACAAAGAGACCCAGTACTTC.

The V call is TRBV20-1, the J call TRBJ2-5, with TRBD2 identical over 9 bases. Germline V gene lookup returns CDR1 DFQATT and CDR2 SNEGSKA (reference sequence). The J segment lost 4 bases and the V segment lost 3 bases, leaving 12 bases of the junction unmatched. The CDR3 totals 16 residues. Written as DNA, the CDR3 is TGCAGTGCTAGTAATTGGGGACTAGCTGCAGCAGAGACCCAGTACTTC. The encoded protein is CSASNWGLAAAETQYF.

The rearrangement links TRBV19 to TRBJ2-5, with 8 bases fitting TRBD2. The ends lost 9 bases at V and 2 bases at J; junction bases unmatched: 5. Germline CDR1 and CDR2: LNHDA and SQIVND (reference sequence). The CDR3 covers 13 residues. CDR3 region: CASRGGGQETQYF. The DNA of the CDR3 is TGTGCCAGCCGGGGGGGCGGGCAAGAGACCCAGTACTTC.

This CDR3 reads CATSRTRQGNEQYF. The CDR3 DNA sequence: TGTGCCACCAGCAGAACCCGACAGGGGAACGAGCAGTACTTC. The V and J genes are TRBV15 and TRBJ2-7; TRBD1 aligns across 8 bases. This CDR3 is built from 14 residues. Per germline, CDR1 LNHNV and CDR2 YYDKDF (reference sequence). Trimming at V came to 2 bases and at J to 5 bases, leaving 5 bases not matched to a gene.

This sequence joins TRBV10-3 and TRBJ1-2; TRBD1 is a possible D gene (5 bases). V lost 6 bases, J lost 8 bases, and 13 bases lay in between. This CDR3 contains 12 residues. Germline-derived CDR1 and CDR2 are ENHRY and SYGVKD. This CDR3 is CAISGGAEGYTF. In DNA, the CDR3 is TGTGCCATCAGCGGAGGGGCAGAGGGCTACACCTTC.

This clone was counted between two and nine times. This chain uses TRBV20-1 with TRBJ2-7; D possibly corresponds to TRBD1 (6 bases). The germline V gene encodes CDR1 DFQATT and CDR2 SNEGSKA (reference sequence). Trimming shortened V by 7 bases and J by 0 bases, and 7 bases separated the two germline ends. CDR3 length: 11 amino acids. As DNA, the CDR3 is TGCAGTGGGGGGCACTCCTACGAGCAGTACTTC. Translation: CSGGHSYEQYF.

The rearrangement uses TRBV7-6 and TRBJ1-2; TRBD1 matches 7 bases. Germline-derived CDR1 and CDR2 are SGHVS and FNYEAQ. The CDR3 is 13 amino acids. Losses at the gene ends were 1 base for V and 6 bases for J; bases not matched to a gene: 2. The CDR3 here is CASSLETGNGYTF. CDR3 coding DNA: TGTGCCAGCAGCTTAGAGACAGGGAATGGCTACACCTTC.

The V gene is TRBV7-2, the J gene TRBJ2-2; D possibly corresponds to TRBD2 (6 bases). V lost 0 bases, J lost 5 bases, and 10 bases lay in between. This CDR3 spans 15 amino acids. Germline V CDR1 and CDR2: SGHTA, FQGNSA. This CDR3 is CASSLAAGRTGELFF. CDR3 nucleotide sequence: TGTGCCAGCAGCTTAGCGGCGGGACGGACCGGGGAGCTGTTTTTT.

This chain connects TRBV5-1 to TRBJ2-3, with a tentative D call TRBD1 (5 bases). Germline loops: CDR1 SGHRS, CDR2 YFSETQ. The CDR3 contains 16 residues. V was cut by 0 bases and J by 2 bases, with 13 bases left in between. As DNA, the CDR3 is TGCGCCAGCAGCTTGGCTACAGGTCCGAACACAGATACGCAGTATTTT. This translates into CASSLATGPNTDTQYF.

The genes are TRBV10-2 and TRBJ2-7; possibly TRBD1 for D (5 bases). The CDR3 extends over 14 amino acids. The germline gives CDR1 WSHSY, CDR2 SAAADI. With 3 bases removed from V and 2 bases from J, the gap between germline ends came to 11 bases. The CDR3 sequence is CASSDAGPPYEQYF. CDR3 nucleotide sequence: TGCGCCAGCAGTGATGCAGGGCCCCCCTACGAGCAGTACTTC.

V usage is TRBV24-1 and J usage is TRBJ1-2, with a possible D match to TRBD1 (6 bases). The CDR3 is 18 residues long. Trimming pared 3 bases from V and 0 bases from J, leaving 19 bases between. Per germline, CDR1 KGHDR and CDR2 SFDVKD. CDR3 residues: CATSDPSGADSSNYGYTF. The CDR3 DNA reads TGTGCCACCAGTGATCCCTCTGGGGCGGACAGTTCTAACTATGGCTACACCTTC.

This clone showed up just once. The chain recombines TRBV10-3 with TRBJ2-2, with D maybe TRBD2 (6 bases). V was trimmed by 2 bases and J by 6 bases, leaving 19 bases between them. The CDR3 contains 17 residues. Germline V gives CDR1 ENHRY, CDR2 SYGVKD. CDR3 coding DNA: TGTGCCATCAGTGAGCCGGGACTCCCAGGCCGGGCCGGGGAGCTGTTTTTT. The encoded protein is CAISEPGLPGRAGELFF.

The table lists this clone with a count of one. This chain uses TRBV7-8 with TRBJ1-2; no clear D. Germline-derived CDR1 and CDR2 are SGHVS and FQNEAQ. The CDR3 totals 16 residues. Between the trimmed V and J ends, which lost 2 bases and 4 bases, there was a span of 17 bases. In nucleotides, the CDR3 is TGTGCCAGCAGCTTACGAGGGCAGGTCCTACTCTATGGCTACACCTTC. This translates into CASSLRGQVLLYGYTF.

The V gene is TRBV7-6, the J gene TRBJ2-5; TRBD1 aligns across 7 bases. This CDR3 contains 14 residues. Germline-derived CDR1 and CDR2 are SGHVS and FNYEAQ. V shed 4 bases and J 5 bases; nucleotides not matched to a gene: 7. CDR3 bases: TGTGCCAGCAGCTCACAGGGGAGAGGGGAGACCCAGTACTTC. Protein sequence: CASSSQGRGETQYF.

The chain carries TRBV19 and TRBJ2-1; D may be TRBD1 (6 bases). Trimming removed 5 bases at V and 3 bases at J, with 11 bases between. This CDR3 spans 14 amino acids. Germline CDR1 is LNHDA and CDR2 is SQIVND (reference sequence). The CDR3 spells CASSDRDIYNEQFF. CDR3 nucleotides: TGTGCCAGTAGTGACCGGGACATCTACAATGAGCAGTTCTTC.

This clone occurred once. This sequence joins TRBV7-3 and TRBJ2-3; TRBD1 is a possible D gene (7 bases). This CDR3 has 15 residues. Germline CDR1 SGHTA, CDR2 FQGTGA. Trimming removed 3 bases from V and 3 bases from J, with 13 bases in between. The CDR3: CASSLGGTATDTQYF. In DNA, the CDR3 is TGTGCCAGCAGCTTGGGCGGGACAGCAACAGATACGCAGTATTTT.

This chain connects TRBV5-1 to TRBJ2-1; 8 positions agree with TRBD1. The CDR3 is 14 amino acids. Unmatched junction bases numbered 9, after V lost 4 bases and J lost 9 bases. Germline CDR1 reads SGHRS; CDR2 reads YFSETQ. The CDR3: CASSPVGQGIEQFF. Here the CDR3 DNA reads TGCGCCAGCAGCCCCGTTGGACAGGGTATTGAGCAGTTCTTC. The whole variable domain, remainder taken from reference TRBV5-1 and TRBJ2-1, is KAGVTQTPRYLIKTRGQQVTLSCSPISGHRSVSWYQQTPGQGLQFLFEYFSETQRNKGNFPGRFSGRQFSNSRSEMNVSTLELGDSALYLCASSPVGQGIEQFFGPGTRLTVL.

The chain couples TRBV27 to TRBJ1-4; a weak D match, TRBD1 (5 bases). The CDR3 length is 13 residues. Trimming cost V 4 bases and J 15 bases, with 18 bases left between them. From germline, CDR1 is MNHEY and CDR2 SMNVEV (reference sequence). CDR3 sequence (DNA): TGTGCCAGCAGTTCCGATACGGGACTTTCGTTGTTTTTT. It encodes CASSSDTGLSLFF. Full variable domain (rest looked up from reference TRBV27 and TRBJ1-4): EAQVTQNPRYLITVTGKKLTVTCSQNMNHEYMSWYRQDPGLGLRQIYYSMNVEVTDKGDVPEGYKVSRKEKRNFPLILESPSPNQTSLYFCASSSDTGLSLFFGSGTQLSVL.

The chain joins TRBV7-3 to TRBJ2-2; 10 bases are a match to TRBD2. CDR1 and CDR2 from the germline V gene are SGHTA and FQGTGA. After removal of 8 bases from V and 3 bases from J, the junction contained 3 bases not matched to a gene. This CDR3 contains 14 residues. The CDR3 DNA reads TGTGCCAGCGGCCTAGCGGGAGACACCGGGGAGCTGTTTTTT. The encoded protein is CASGLAGDTGELFF.

This chain connects TRBV28 to TRBJ2-2; no clear D. Deletions cut 8 bases from V and 1 base from J, with 8 bases between. This CDR3 is 13 amino acids long. The germline gives CDR1 MDHEN, CDR2 SYDVKM. The CDR3 loop is CASPSGNTGELFF. CDR3 nucleotide sequence: TGTGCCAGCCCCTCGGGGAACACCGGGGAGCTGTTTTTT.

J is TRBJ2-5 and V is TRBV20-1; 9 bases map to TRBD1. The CDR3 spans 15 residues. Germline values: CDR1 DFQATT, CDR2 SNEGSKA (reference sequence). The V and J ends lost 5 bases and 6 bases, in that order; junction bases with no gene match: 13. The CDR3 nucleotides are TGCAGTGCTGGTGTTTCGGGACAGGGTGAAAAGACCCAGTACTTC. Protein sequence: CSAGVSGQGEKTQYF.

The chain carries TRBV6-5 and TRBJ2-7; 9 bases are shared with TRBD2. Per germline, CDR1 MNHEY and CDR2 SVGAGI. This CDR3 contains 14 residues. The ends lost 4 bases at V and 6 bases at J; junction bases unmatched: 7. CDR3 residues: CASSSIAGVSEQYF. The CDR3 nucleotides read TGTGCCAGCAGTTCCATAGCGGGAGTGAGCGAGCAGTACTTC.

The chain joins TRBV19 to TRBJ1-5; D not certain. The CDR3 runs 13 residues. Germline CDR1 is LNHDA and CDR2 is SQIVND (reference sequence). Deletions cut 10 bases from V and 5 bases from J, with 15 bases between. CDR3 region: CATAPGFDQPQHF. CDR3 in DNA: TGTGCCACCGCACCCGGGTTTGATCAGCCCCAGCATTTT.

The J gene is TRBJ1-3, the V gene TRBV9; D possibly corresponds to TRBD1 (6 bases). CDR3 size: 15 residues. The germline V and J ends were trimmed by 3 bases and 1 base, with 11 bases remaining between them. Germline V gene sequence: CDR1 SGDLS, CDR2 YYNGEE. CDR3 sequence: CASSAGHFSGNTIYF. CDR3 sequence (DNA): TGTGCCAGCAGCGCGGGACATTTTTCTGGAAACACCATATATTTT.

The rearrangement joins TRBV19 to TRBJ2-6; TRBD2 matches at 11 bases. With 7 bases clipped from V and 1 base from J, the junction kept 6 bases outside the gene matches. CDR3 size: 17 residues. Germline values: CDR1 LNHDA, CDR2 SQIVND (reference sequence). The CDR3 DNA reads TGTGCCAGTACCTCTAGCGGGAGGAGTTCTGGGGCCAACGTCCTGACTTTC. This translates into CASTSSGRSSGANVLTF.